This T cell receptor (beta chain) was sequenced in a study of blood T cell repertoires in COVID-19. Study details: Samples of COVID-19 (acute and convalescent) were obtained from the United States, Italy and Spain. PBMCs, B-cell-depleted T cells, or T cells were the source of the cDNA or gDNA that made up the material.

Per the original methods: By means of reference gene primer amplification, nucleated cell counts were estimated. TCRdb keeps only in-frame clones here, not all; method: immunoSEQ multiplex PCR. Clone size and V and J calls were adopted from that table, with D and trimming inferred from the DNA. This sample has 25,000 or so clones, with over 75% found just once. V gave up 10 bases and J gave up 1 base, with 8 bases separating them. The CDR3 is made up of 12 amino acids. CDR1 ENHRY and CDR2 SYGVKD come from the germline V gene. The sample taken for sequencing was peripheral blood. The sequence derives from a woman between 45 and 60 years old with active COVID-19. The chain has TRBV10-3 and TRBJ1-5, with D perhaps matching TRBD1 (5 bases). The CDR3 sequence is CASGDSNQPQHF. In nucleotides, the CDR3 is TGTGCCAGCGGGGACAGCAATCAGCCCCAGCATTTT.